The count of the clone carrying this T cell receptor beta chain is one. The CDR3 covers 14 residues. Looked up from germline, CDR1 is LGHNA and CDR2 is YNFKEQ. J lost 7 bases, V lost 0 bases, and 0 bases had no gene match. Measured with immunoSEQ multiplex PCR; TCRdb has only the in-frame clones, and not every one. In the table there are approximately 100,000 clones, about four fifths of which are singletons. This entry comes from a study of blood T cell repertoires in COVID-19. The rearrangement uses TRBV4-2 and TRBJ2-5, with 12 bases fitting TRBD2. The specimen was peripheral blood. The receptor comes from a man aged 65-85 years with acute or convalescent COVID-19. The CDR3 DNA follows: TGTGCCAGCAGCCAAGAGACTAGCGGGGGGACCCAGTACTTC. Protein product: CASSQETSGGTQYF.